These 10 T cell receptor beta chains were sequenced from one sample in a study of T cell responses to AZD1222 COVID-19 vaccine. Libraries were prepared by immunoSEQ multiplex PCR; TCRdb keeps only in-frame clonotypes and omits some of them. The data contain 150,000 to 200,000 clones, 88% of them seen just once; the ten biggest clones take up approximately 8%. The specimen comprised peripheral blood, sampled on day 0 of AZD1222 vaccination. Receptors originate from an adult in good health.

V is TRBV6-5 and J is TRBJ1-1; weak D call: TRBD1 (5 bases). This CDR3 is 12 amino acids long. CDR1 and CDR2 from the germline V gene are MNHEY and SVGAGI. Trimming pared 10 bases from V and 3 bases from J, leaving 12 bases between. CDR3 region: CATRGGDTEAFF. The DNA of the CDR3 is TGTGCCACGAGGGGTGGGGACACTGAAGCTTTCTTT.

V usage is TRBV21-1 and J usage is TRBJ2-7; the table assigns TRBD1, which was not confirmed against the DNA. TRBV21-1 constitutes a pseudogene. The CDR3 has 12 residues. The DNA of the CDR3 is TGTGCCTCCCGGGACAGGGTCTACGAGCAGTACTTC. Protein: CASRDRVYEQYF.

The rearrangement links TRBV24-1 to TRBJ2-1, with D possibly called TRBD1 or TRBD2 (5 bases each). V was cut by 1 base and J by 14 bases, with 14 bases left in between. The CDR3 spans 13 residues. CDR1 is KGHDR and CDR2 is SFDVKD in the germline V gene. CDR3 nucleotides: TGTGCCACCAGTGATTTCGGTCCCCTGGGGGAGTTCTTC. It translates to CATSDFGPLGEFF.

This clone was observed once. The V gene is TRBV28, the J gene TRBJ1-4; D uncertain. This CDR3 region has 16 residues. From germline, CDR1 is MDHEN and CDR2 SYDVKM. V was shortened by 4 bases and J by 3 bases, with 15 bases between the two germline ends. The CDR3 DNA follows: TGTGCCAGCAGTTCGAGAGACTTCCCGGCTAATGAAAAACTGTTTTTT. It encodes CASSSRDFPANEKLFF.

The chain carries TRBV7-3 and TRBJ2-1; possible D gene TRBD2, 6 bases. The V end lost 5 bases, the J end lost 4 bases, and 12 bases lay between the germline ends. The CDR3 is made up of 14 amino acids. Germline CDR1 is SGHTA and CDR2 is FQGTGA. The chain's CDR3 is CASSRGGDYNEQFF. CDR3 nucleotide sequence: TGTGCCAGCAGCAGGGGAGGAGATTACAATGAGCAGTTCTTC.

The chain couples TRBV4-2 to TRBJ1-2; possibly TRBD1 for D (5 bases). Germline V CDR1 and CDR2: LGHNA, YNFKEQ. Trimming shortened V by 3 bases and J by 3 bases, and 17 bases separated the two germline ends. The CDR3 totals 16 residues. The CDR3 coding sequence is TGTGCCAGCAGCCAGGCTCCGGGGCAGGCCTACTATGGCTACACCTTC. This gives the protein CASSQAPGQAYYGYTF.

This clone was seen once. The same CDR3 also results from other DNA sequences found in this sample. The V gene is TRBV20-1, the J gene TRBJ2-5; the D is unclear. This CDR3 is built from 11 residues. Germline loops: CDR1 DFQATT, CDR2 SNEGSKA (reference sequence). The ends were cut back, 2 bases at V and 5 bases at J, with 6 bases in the middle. The CDR3 loop reads CSARPKETQYF. The DNA of the CDR3 is TGCAGTGCTAGACCCAAGGAGACCCAGTACTTC.

V gene TRBV11-2 combines with J gene TRBJ1-5; D gene uncertain. The V end lost 1 base, the J end lost 7 bases, and 11 bases lay between the germline ends. CDR3 size: 14 residues. Germline-derived CDR1 and CDR2 are SGHAT and FQNNGV. This CDR3 is CASSLAGGNQPQHF. In DNA, the CDR3 is TGTGCCAGCAGCTTAGCCGGAGGGAACCAGCCCCAGCATTTT.

About this clone: Other DNA sequences in this sample translate to the same CDR3. The rearrangement links TRBV28 to TRBJ2-7; no definite D call. V lost 6 bases to trimming and J lost 2 bases, with 5 bases between them. This CDR3 has 11 amino acids. CDR1 is MDHEN, CDR2 SYDVKM, per germline. The CDR3 DNA reads as TGTGCCAGCAGCCGAACCTACGAGCAGTACTTC. This translates into CASSRTYEQYF.

This clone was counted once. This rearrangement joins TRBV27 to TRBJ2-5; no definite D call. Per germline, CDR1 MNHEY and CDR2 SMNVEV (reference sequence). Trimming stripped 3 bases from V and 2 bases from J, with 7 bases between. The CDR3 spans 13 residues. Here the CDR3 reads CASSFNDQETQYF. CDR3 sequence (DNA): TGTGCCAGCAGTTTTAATGATCAAGAGACCCAGTACTTC.